The clone carrying this TCR beta chain has just one count. Naive CD8 cells lacked CD45RO, underwent positive selection for CCR7 and left out terminally differentiated effector memory CD45RA+ cells. The sample is drawn from a study of shared clonotypes between healthy human individuals. The method was immunoSEQ multiplex PCR; TCRdb's version includes in-frame clones alone and lacks a portion of them. This sample has millions of clones; just under 95% occur once, and the top ten carry 1% to 1.3%. Source material: naive CD8+ T cells sorted from blood. This sequence was found in a man between 18 and 29 years old in good health.

In DNA form, the CDR3 reads TGTGCCAGCAGTGAAGCGCCTCTTCTCCCAGATACGCAGTATTTT. It codes for CASSEAPLLPDTQYF. This chain joins TRBV6-1 and TRBJ2-3; D remains unclear. Germline CDR1 and CDR2: MNHNS and SASEGT. V lost 0 bases, J lost 4 bases, and 11 bases lay in between. This CDR3 region has 15 residues.